The 13 T cell receptor beta chains given below trace back to one sample, sequenced in a study of spatial heterogeneity in lung cancer. One entry per CDR3 protein, called by TCRdb with MiXCR from the 5' RACE reads. The sample records 40,000 to 45,000 distinct CDR3 sequences, roughly 20% being singletons. Regarding time point: blood at routine non-recurrence follow-up after resection. This material consisted of PBMCs, taken at follow-up. These TCRs come from a female donor with early-stage non-small cell lung cancer.

This clonotype has just a few counts. The rearrangement joins TRBV6-4 to TRBJ1-2, with D perhaps matching TRBD1 (5 bases). Per the germline V gene, CDR1 is MRHNA and CDR2 is SNTAGT. The CDR3 has 13 amino acids. Trimming left V 5 bases short and J 5 bases short, with 12 bases between. DNA for the CDR3: TGTGCCAGCAGTAGCAGGGTGGGATATGGCTACACCTTC. Protein sequence: CASSSRVGYGYTF.

This clonotype has at least ten counts. The chain carries TRBV7-9 and TRBJ2-7, with 7 bases aligning to TRBD1. Germline lookup yields CDR1 SEHNR and CDR2 FQNEAQ (reference sequence). V was pared by 4 bases and J by 4 bases, with 7 bases of the junction left unmatched. This CDR3 region has 14 residues. CDR3 sequence: CASSSRGHGYEQYV. CDR3 sequence (DNA): TGTGCCAGCAGCTCAAGGGGGCACGGGTACGAGCAGTACGTC.

Many counts were recorded for this clonotype. The chain recombines TRBV18 with TRBJ2-7; D remains ambiguous. Germline assignment: CDR1 KGHSH and CDR2 LQKENI. The CDR3 loop spans 13 amino acids. V was pared by 3 bases and J by 3 bases, with 9 bases between. CDR3 sequence (DNA): TGTGCCAGCTCACCGCGAGGATTCTACGAGCAGTACTTC. This codes for CASSPRGFYEQYF.

This clonotype occurred a few times. The J gene is TRBJ1-1, the V gene TRBV5-1; the match to TRBD1 covers 9 bases. This CDR3 has 14 amino acids. V gave up 4 bases and J gave up 5 bases; unmatched junction bases: 6. Germline V CDR1 and CDR2: SGHRS, YFSETQ. This CDR3 is CASSQTGGWTEAFF. DNA of the CDR3: TGCGCCAGCAGCCAGACAGGGGGTTGGACTGAAGCTTTCTTT.

The V and J genes are TRBV12-3 or TRBV12-4 and TRBJ1-1; no reliable D call. The CDR3 length is 13 residues. Between the trimmed V and J ends, which lost 1 base and 4 bases, there was a span of 7 bases. The chain's CDR3 is CASSLGVFTEAFF. Here the CDR3 DNA reads TGTGCCAGCAGTTTAGGGGTTTTCACTGAAGCTTTCTTT.

This clonotype was found once. CDR3 loop: CASSYGTVTEAFF. As DNA, the CDR3 is TGTGCCAGCAGCTATGGGACAGTCACTGAAGCTTTCTTT. The chain is built from TRBV7-8 and TRBJ1-1, with TRBD1 matching 7 bases. V trimming: 4 bases; J trimming: 4 bases; junction bases outside the gene matches: 3. Per germline, CDR1 SGHVS and CDR2 FQNEAQ. CDR3 length: 13 amino acids.

Comments on this clonotype: A read error may be the cause here, since a much bigger clone is one base away. V and J are TRBV2 and TRBJ2-5; 10 bases match TRBD2. This CDR3 spans 12 amino acids. CDR1 and CDR2 from the germline V gene are SNHLY and FYNNEI. CDR3 protein: CVTTTSGETQYF. For the CDR3, the DNA is TGTGTCACCACGACTAGCGGGGAGACCCAGTACTTC.

In this sample, this clonotype turned up once. This chain connects TRBV2 to TRBJ2-7; TRBD1 matches 7 bases. Germline V gene lookup returns CDR1 SNHLY and CDR2 FYNNEI. The CDR3 totals 13 residues. The ends lost 5 bases at V and 1 base at J; junction bases unmatched: 2. DNA for the CDR3: TGTGCCAGCAGTCGACAGGGATCCTACGAGCAGTACTTC. As protein: CASSRQGSYEQYF.

The chain has TRBV11-2 and TRBJ1-4; 9 bases align to TRBD1. Germline-derived CDR1 and CDR2 are SGHAT and FQNNGV. Germline trimming cut 5 bases from V and 8 bases from J; bases unmatched to any gene: 6. The CDR3 is 14 residues long. The CDR3 region is CASSRDRVDEKLFF. DNA for the CDR3: TGTGCCAGCAGCCGGGACAGGGTTGACGAAAAACTGTTTTTT.

A note on this clonotype: Just one base apart from a much larger clone, this may be a read error. The chain carries TRBV5-6 and TRBJ1-2, with TRBD1 as a possible D gene (5 bases). The V gene lost 5 bases and the J gene lost 6 bases, with 23 bases spanning the gap. CDR1 is SGHDT, CDR2 YYEEEE, per germline. This CDR3 comprises 16 residues. The CDR3 loop is CASSFRRGGASHGYTF. CDR3 coding DNA: TGTGCCAGCAGTTTCCGACGAGGAGGGGCCTCCCATGGCTACACCTTC.

The V and J genes are TRBV4-1 and TRBJ1-2; D ambiguous. Germline CDR1 reads MGHRA; CDR2 reads YSYEKL. V shed 2 bases and J shed 6 bases, with 13 bases lying between them. This CDR3 spans 14 amino acids. The DNA for the CDR3 is TGCGCCAGCAGCCAACTGCCCGGGAGCAATGGCTACACCTTC. Its translation is CASSQLPGSNGYTF.

This rearrangement joins TRBV3-1 to TRBJ2-6; D uncertain. Germline V CDR1 and CDR2: LGHDT, YNNKEL (reference sequence). V was cut by 4 bases and J by 3 bases, with 10 bases left in between. The CDR3 spans 15 residues. CDR3 sequence reads: CASSPESGGANVLTF. The CDR3 DNA reads TGTGCCAGCAGCCCCGAAAGTGGTGGGGCCAACGTCCTGACTTTC. Looking up the rest from reference TRBV3-1 and TRBJ2-6 gives the full variable domain: DTAVSQTPKYLVTQMGNDKSIKCEQNLGHDTMYWYKQDSKKFLKIMFSYNNKELIINETVPNRFSPKSPDKAHLNLHINSLELGDSAVYFCASSPESGGANVLTFGAGSRLTVL.

The rearrangement joins TRBV7-2 to TRBJ2-1, with a tentative D call TRBD2 (6 bases). The V gene lost 6 bases and the J gene lost 3 bases, with 15 bases spanning the gap. Germline-derived CDR1 and CDR2 are SGHTA and FQGNSA. CDR3 length: 15 residues. The CDR3 sequence is CASSSGRGGYNEQFF. CDR3 in DNA: TGTGCCAGCAGTTCGGGAAGGGGAGGCTACAATGAGCAGTTCTTC.